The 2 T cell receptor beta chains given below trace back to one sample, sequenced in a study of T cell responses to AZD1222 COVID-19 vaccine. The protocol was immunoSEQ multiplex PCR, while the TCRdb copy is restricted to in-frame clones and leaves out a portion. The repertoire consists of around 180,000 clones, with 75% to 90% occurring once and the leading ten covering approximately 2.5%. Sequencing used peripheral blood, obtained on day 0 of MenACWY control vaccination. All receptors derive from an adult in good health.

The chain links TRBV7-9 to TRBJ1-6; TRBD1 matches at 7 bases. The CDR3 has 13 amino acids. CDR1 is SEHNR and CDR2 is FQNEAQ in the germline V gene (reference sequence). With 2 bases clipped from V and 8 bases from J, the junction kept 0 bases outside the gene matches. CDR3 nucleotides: TGTGCCAGCAGCTTACAGGGGGATTCACCCCTCCACTTT. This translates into CASSLQGDSPLHF.

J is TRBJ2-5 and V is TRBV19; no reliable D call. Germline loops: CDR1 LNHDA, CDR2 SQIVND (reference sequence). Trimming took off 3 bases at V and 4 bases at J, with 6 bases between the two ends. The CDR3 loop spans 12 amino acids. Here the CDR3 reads CASSIPGETQYF. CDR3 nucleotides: TGTGCCAGTAGTATCCCGGGAGAGACCCAGTACTTC.